The present TCR beta chain was sequenced within a study of OX40 agonist ivuxolimab in advanced cancers. Study-wide context: Patients received intravenous ivuxolimab every 2 weeks at 0.01 to 10 mg/kg. With a range of roughly 20 to 90, age averaged about 59 years, and around 80% were male.

Study conclusions and caveats: Some patients who did not respond also had low normalized T-cell clonal expansion.

Profiled with immunoSEQ multiplex PCR; TCRdb holds only in-frame clones, not every one. The table has under 20,000 clones, under 90% seen once. Points on this clone: Its antigen is unidentified.

V was pared by 6 bases and J by 3 bases, with 14 bases between. This CDR3 comprises 14 residues. The germline CDR1 and CDR2 sequences are MNHEY and SVGAGI. This material consisted of CD4+ or CD8+ T cells sorted from blood, taken in a trial of the OX40 agonist ivuxolimab. This chain connects TRBV6-5 to TRBJ1-1; D is uncertain. The clonotype originates from an adult with an advanced solid tumor such as melanoma, head and neck, liver or kidney cancer. The chain's CDR3 is CASSPGGVDTEAFF. The CDR3 nucleotides read TGTGCCAGCAGCCCAGGCGGGGTGGACACTGAAGCTTTCTTT.